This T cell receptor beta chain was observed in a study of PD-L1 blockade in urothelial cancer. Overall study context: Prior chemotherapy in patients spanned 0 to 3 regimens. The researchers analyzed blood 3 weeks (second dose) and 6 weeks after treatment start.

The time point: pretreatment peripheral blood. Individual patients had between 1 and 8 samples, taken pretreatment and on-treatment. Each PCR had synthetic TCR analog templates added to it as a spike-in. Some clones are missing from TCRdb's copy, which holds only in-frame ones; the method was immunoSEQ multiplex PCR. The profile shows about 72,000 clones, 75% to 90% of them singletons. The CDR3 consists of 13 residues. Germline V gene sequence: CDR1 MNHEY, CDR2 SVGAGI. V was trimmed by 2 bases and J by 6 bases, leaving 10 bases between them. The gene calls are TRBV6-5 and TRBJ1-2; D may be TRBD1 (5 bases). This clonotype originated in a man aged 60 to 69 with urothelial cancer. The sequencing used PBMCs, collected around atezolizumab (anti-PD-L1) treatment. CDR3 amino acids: CASSYVGADGYTF. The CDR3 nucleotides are TGTGCCAGCAGTTACGTAGGGGCGGATGGCTACACCTTC.